The clone carrying this TCR beta chain has more than one count but fewer than ten. Antigen unknown. The PCR made use of 60 Vbeta and 13 Jbeta primers. In the study's own analysis: Unique TCR beta chains totaled about 73 million in a later count, with roughly 11 million of them shared. Clones were sequenced by immunoSEQ multiplex PCR, and TCRdb holds only the in-frame ones, with some missing. V and J calls and clone size come straight from that table; D and trimming were deduced from the DNA. The sample lists around 150,000 clones; more than 70% were seen once. The source of the sample is a study of cytomegalovirus exposure and HLA in healthy donors. Study-level points and caveats: In an earlier analysis, productive rearrangement rates for most beta V segments clustered near 90% or 30%. Rates of TCR association differed by HLA locus in a later analysis, with DRB1 highest and HLA-C lowest.

The sequence was collected from a man aged 50-59 years in good health and CMV-seropositive. The sequenced material came from PBMCs.

The CDR3 region has the DNA TGTGCCAGCATCCCAGCCGAGGATGCCTACGAGCAGTACTTC. Protein: CASIPAEDAYEQYF. J is TRBJ2-7 and V is TRBV6-1, with D uncertain. Trimming left V 7 bases short and J 2 bases short, with 15 bases between. Germline CDR1 reads MNHNS; CDR2 reads SASEGT. The CDR3 sequence is 14 residues long.